The source of this T cell receptor beta chain is a study of blood T cell repertoires in COVID-19. Study as a whole: Nucleic acid was either cDNA or gDNA, and it came from T cells, B-cell-depleted T cells, or PBMCs.

Germline CDR1 is SGHDN and CDR2 is FVKESK. The CDR3 consists of 16 residues. The ends were cut back, 1 base at V and 4 bases at J, with 15 bases in the middle. Method: immunoSEQ multiplex PCR; TCRdb's copy keeps in-frame clones and lacks some. The sample lists some 80,000 clones, approximately 86% seen once, with over 15% in the top ten. This clone has ten or more counts. The chain links TRBV14 to TRBJ2-3; D is possibly TRBD1 (7 bases). Sequencing was performed on peripheral blood. This sequence originates from a man older than 75 with active or convalescent COVID-19. CDR3 bases: TGTGCCAGCAGCCAAGCGGCAGGGGGAGGACCAGATACGCAGTATTTT. Translated: CASSQAAGGGPDTQYF.